The rows below give T cell receptor beta chains drawn from one sample of a study of T-cell memory formation after mild COVID-19. TCRdb independently ran MiXCR on the 5' RACE reads; one entry per CDR3 protein. The sample lists 450,000 or so distinct CDR3 sequences, 20% occurring once. Sequencing was carried out using PBMCs or a T cell subset sorted from them (not recorded which). All receptors come from an adult woman who had mild COVID-19 (a few samples of this study predate the infection). Cell type and time point are not known. Both conserved end residues are part of each CDR3.

CDR3aa: CASSYSEQGREAFF
j_gene: TRBJ1-1
v_gene: TRBV6-6

CDR3aa: CSAQRGQGSGYTF
j_gene: TRBJ1-2
v_gene: TRBV20-1

CDR3aa: CASSLGLAGPYEQYF
j_gene: TRBJ2-7
v_gene: TRBV3-1

CDR3aa: CARSRGGGTDEQFF
j_gene: TRBJ2-1
v_gene: TRBV11-2

CDR3aa: CASTSYNFEQFF
j_gene: TRBJ2-1
v_gene: TRBV25-1

CDR3aa: CASSRPGQGQETQYF
j_gene: TRBJ2-5
v_gene: TRBV7-8

CDR3aa: CASSQDTPTGRLYGYTF
j_gene: TRBJ1-2
v_gene: TRBV3-1

CDR3aa: CASSLGQVAVF
j_gene: TRBJ1-1
v_gene: TRBV18

CDR3aa: CSVEVNTEAFF
j_gene: TRBJ1-1
v_gene: TRBV29-1

CDR3aa: CASSSGDRFTEAFF
j_gene: TRBJ1-1
v_gene: TRBV5-1

CDR3aa: CASSLEGRGANVLTF
j_gene: TRBJ2-6
v_gene: TRBV5-1

CDR3aa: CASSPAGGSPKETQYF
j_gene: TRBJ2-5
v_gene: TRBV7-8

CDR3aa: CASTLEGTPNSPLHF
j_gene: TRBJ1-6
v_gene: TRBV27

CDR3aa: CASSLGLAASYEQYF
j_gene: TRBJ2-7
v_gene: TRBV5-5

CDR3aa: CASSWPGHYNEQFF
j_gene: TRBJ2-1
v_gene: TRBV5-4

CDR3aa: CASTDQETQYF
j_gene: TRBJ2-5
v_gene: TRBV6-2/TRBV6-3

CDR3aa: CASSLELAGEQYF
j_gene: TRBJ2-7
v_gene: TRBV11-2

CDR3aa: CASRSGLAGTDTQYF
j_gene: TRBJ2-3
v_gene: TRBV12-3/TRBV12-4

CDR3aa: CSVEVGDYGYTF
j_gene: TRBJ1-2
v_gene: TRBV29-1

CDR3aa: CASSLSGNTGELFF
j_gene: TRBJ2-2
v_gene: TRBV7-3

CDR3aa: CASSVRAKETQYF
j_gene: TRBJ2-5
v_gene: TRBV9

CDR3aa: CASSLATGPAGEFF
j_gene: TRBJ2-1
v_gene: TRBV7-9

CDR3aa: CASNSGLDGYTF
j_gene: TRBJ1-2
v_gene: TRBV25-1

CDR3aa: CASSFRRGAGQETQYF
j_gene: TRBJ2-5
v_gene: TRBV11-3

CDR3aa: CASSENKMFGANVLTF
j_gene: TRBJ2-6
v_gene: TRBV10-2

CDR3aa: CASSYSRGGHLEQFF
j_gene: TRBJ2-1
v_gene: TRBV6-2/TRBV6-3

CDR3aa: CASSYYPPSRGTYNEQFF
j_gene: TRBJ2-1
v_gene: TRBV7-9

CDR3aa: CASSYGGTGVYNQPQHF
j_gene: TRBJ1-5
v_gene: TRBV6-2/TRBV6-3